Following are 12 T cell receptor beta chains from one sample sequenced in a study of blood T cell repertoires in COVID-19. Clones were read by immunoSEQ multiplex PCR, and TCRdb kept only the in-frame ones, dropping some. The profile shows approximately 270,000 clones, around 85% of them singletons. Sequencing was carried out using PBMCs or T cells enriched from blood (not recorded which). These receptors were collected from a woman younger than 45 who had recovered from COVID-19.

The chain employs TRBV18 and TRBJ1-1; 9 bases are shared with TRBD1. V shed 6 bases, J shed 0 bases, and the junction held 5 bases outside the gene matches. The CDR3 contains 15 residues. Looked up from germline, CDR1 is KGHSH and CDR2 is LQKENI. The CDR3 loop reads CASSTGTGLNTEAFF. DNA of the CDR3: TGTGCCAGCTCGACAGGGACAGGGTTGAACACTGAAGCTTTCTTT.

The chain is built from TRBV5-4 and TRBJ1-2; D is possibly TRBD1 (6 bases). CDR1 is SGHNT and CDR2 is YYREEE in the germline V gene (reference sequence). The CDR3 contains 15 residues. The ends were cut back, 6 bases at V and 11 bases at J, with 26 bases in the middle. CDR3 in DNA: TGTGCCAGCATCCCCGACTTGGAAAGGGGGGGCGGGTACACCTTC. Its translation: CASIPDLERGGGYTF.

This clone occurred once. The chain links TRBV10-3 to TRBJ2-5; 8 bases match TRBD1. The V segment lost 5 bases and the J segment 6 bases; nucleotides outside the gene matches: 2. Germline V gene sequence: CDR1 ENHRY, CDR2 SYGVKD. This CDR3 is 12 amino acids long. The CDR3 protein is CAISQGAKTQYF. As DNA, the CDR3 is TGTGCCATCAGTCAGGGGGCCAAGACCCAGTACTTC.

This chain connects TRBV30 to TRBJ1-4; D unclear. Trimming removed 2 bases at V and 8 bases at J, with 12 bases between. The CDR3 runs to 13 residues. The V gene's germline CDR1 is GTSNPN and CDR2 SVGIG (reference sequence). The CDR3 here is CAWSRQAGEKLFF. CDR3 bases: TGTGCCTGGAGTAGGCAGGCGGGGGAAAAACTGTTTTTT.

There are a few counts of this clone. The chain employs TRBV5-1 and TRBJ1-2; tentative D call: TRBD1 (6 bases). Germline V CDR1 and CDR2: SGHRS, YFSETQ. The CDR3 is made up of 16 amino acids. V lost 3 bases and J 0 bases, leaving 15 bases between the germline ends. The CDR3 DNA sequence: TGCGCCAGCAGCTCCCAGACAGGTCTAGCTAACTATGGCTACACCTTC. Its translation is CASSSQTGLANYGYTF.

In its sample, this clone was seen once. The CDR3 loop reads CATSIPLGSEKLFF. In DNA, the CDR3 is TGTGCCACCAGCATTCCCCTCGGGAGTGAAAAACTGTTTTTT. The V call is TRBV15, the J call TRBJ1-4, with D uncertain. From germline, CDR1 is LNHNV and CDR2 YYDKDF (reference sequence). V lost 4 bases, J lost 7 bases, and 13 bases lay in between. There are 14 residues in the CDR3.

This chain links TRBV6-4 with TRBJ2-5, with 11 bases matching TRBD1. The CDR3 is made up of 16 amino acids. Germline CDR1 MRHNA, CDR2 SNTAGT. V lost 3 bases and J lost 4; bases outside the gene matches: 7. The CDR3 DNA follows: TGTGCCAGCAGTGAGTCGACCGGGACAGGGGGAGAGACCCAGTACTTC. It yields the protein CASSESTGTGGETQYF.

This chain uses TRBV7-9 with TRBJ2-1, with TRBD2 matching over 13 bases. The V gene end was trimmed by 5 bases and the J gene end by 9 bases; junction bases not matched to a gene: 10. This CDR3 has 16 amino acids. Per the germline V gene, CDR1 is SEHNR and CDR2 is FQNEAQ (reference sequence). CDR3 residues: CASSRPGLAGDTEQFF. Here the CDR3 DNA reads TGTGCCAGCAGCCGACCCGGACTAGCGGGAGACACTGAGCAGTTCTTC.

The J gene is TRBJ1-2, the V gene TRBV2; 9 positions match TRBD1. CDR3 length: 12 amino acids. The ends lost 11 bases at V and 9 bases at J; junction bases unmatched: 10. Per germline, CDR1 SNHLY and CDR2 FYNNEI. The CDR3 reads CAGDREPGSYTF. The CDR3 DNA reads as TGTGCCGGGGACAGGGAACCAGGGAGCTACACCTTC.

A word on this clone: Within the sample, other DNA sequences also encode this same CDR3. The chain uses TRBV14 and TRBJ1-5; D gene ambiguous. With 0 bases removed from V and 7 bases from J, the gap between germline ends came to 7 bases. CDR3 length: 13 residues. CDR1 SGHDN and CDR2 FVKESK come from the germline V gene. CDR3 bases: TGTGCCAGCAGCCAAGATTTGCGGCAGCCCCAGCATTTT. Its protein is CASSQDLRQPQHF.

This clone was observed a single time. The rearrangement links TRBV21-1 to TRBJ1-2. TRBV21-1 is described as a pseudogene. This CDR3 is built from 15 residues. CDR3 sequence reads: CASRTAREANYGYTF. The CDR3 DNA reads TGTGCCAGCAGGACAGCCCGGGAGGCTAACTATGGCTACACCTTC.

This rearrangement joins TRBV19 to TRBJ1-3; maybe TRBD1 (6 bases). Germline values: CDR1 LNHDA, CDR2 SQIVND (reference sequence). CDR3 length equals 18 residues. Deletions cut 3 bases from V and 1 base from J, with 19 bases between. The CDR3 DNA follows: TGTGCCAGTAGTATTGATGGTGGGACAATCCGTTCTGGAAACACCATATATTTT. This gives the protein CASSIDGGTIRSGNTIYF. Complete variable domain (other parts from reference TRBV19 and TRBJ1-3): DGGITQSPKYLFRKEGQNVTLSCEQNLNHDAMYWYRQDPGQGLRLIYYSQIVNDFQKGDIAEGYSVSREKKESFPLTVTSAQKNPTAFYLCASSIDGGTIRSGNTIYFGEGSWLTVV.